The rows below give T cell receptor beta chains drawn from one sample of a study of human T cells and chemical hapten exposure. One entry per CDR3 protein results from TCRdb running MiXCR on the RACE reads. The top ten hold 2% to 2.5% of the sample, which has over 95,000 distinct CDR3 sequences, 9.5% to 15% seen once. This material consisted of whole blood, taken in connection with sensitization to the hapten diphenylcyclopropenone (DPC). All receptors derive from a woman aged 40 to 55 with alopecia areata. Some clones in this sample may be carry-over from other donors' samples. Both conserved end residues are part of each CDR3.

>TRBJ2-3|TRBV7-2
CASSLVPGGNGGTQYF
>TRBJ1-5|TRBV10-3
CATPDRGEDQPQHF
>TRBJ1-1|TRBV7-2
CASSLPGRSTEAFF
>TRBJ2-3|TRBV7-3
CASSLIGLGDTQYF
>TRBJ1-5|TRBV12-3/TRBV12-4
CASSLANRANQPQHF
>TRBJ2-3|TRBV7-9
CASSLGAYSPADTQYF
>TRBJ2-2|TRBV6-6
CASSSSGTPNTGELFF
>TRBJ2-5|TRBV7-2
CASSGRTQETQYF
>TRBJ1-5|TRBV6-2/TRBV6-3
CASRKGVRNQPQHF
>TRBJ2-7|TRBV21-1
CASSTLKSDRGDPYEQYF
>TRBJ2-5|TRBV6-1
CASSEVWRQETQYF
>TRBJ2-3|TRBV18
CASSPPSTDTQYF
>TRBJ2-3|TRBV30
CAWSVRALDTQYF
>TRBJ2-3|TRBV7-6
CASSLGLHTDTQYF
>TRBJ1-2|TRBV7-9
CASSLSTGPGYTF
>TRBJ2-3|TRBV20-1
CSASAGARSDTQYF
>TRBJ2-3|TRBV6-6
CASSNPGGRAADTQYF
>TRBJ2-7|TRBV29-1
CSVEFSGRIHEQYF
>TRBJ2-3|TRBV6-6
CASRGQGLLTDTQYF
>TRBJ2-1|TRBV6-2/TRBV6-3
CASSWQTSGGEQFF
>TRBJ1-6|TRBV28
CASTIFGSPLHF
>TRBJ2-7|TRBV18
CASSPGTATYEQYF
>TRBJ2-1|TRBV2
CASSEWGGRSYNEQFF
>TRBJ2-4|TRBV6-2/TRBV6-3
CASTLGLLGNIQYF
>TRBJ2-5|TRBV29-1
CSAEDRGPRETQYF
>TRBJ1-1|TRBV6-1
CASSPGWVSTEAFF
>TRBJ1-5|TRBV2
CASSVRTGAQPQHF
>TRBJ2-7|TRBV10-3
CAIQTVSYEQYF
>TRBJ1-6|TRBV6-6
CASRDRVDSPLHF
>TRBJ1-6|TRBV5-8
CASSFRYNSPLHF
>TRBJ2-5|TRBV6-1
CASRGTNQETQYF
>TRBJ1-5|TRBV6-2/TRBV6-3
CASTDSSNQPQHF
>TRBJ2-1|TRBV7-2
CASSDGSYNEQFF
>TRBJ2-1|TRBV29-1
CSVASGSHQGQFF
>TRBJ2-1|TRBV3-1
CASSQRAAQREVYEQFF
>TRBJ1-6|TRBV11-2
CASAENNSPLHF
>TRBJ2-3|TRBV3-1
CASSPGQAITDTQYF
>TRBJ2-5|TRBV5-6
CASSLFRGGETQYF
>TRBJ2-7|TRBV20-1
CSTFGGGYEQYF
>TRBJ2-1|TRBV29-1
CSVLTTTDEQFF
>TRBJ2-2|TRBV25-1
CASHRDSWELFF
>TRBJ2-2|TRBV29-1
CSVDSTGELFF
>TRBJ2-3|TRBV29-1
CSGSQTDTQYF
>TRBJ2-1|TRBV9
CASSLSMRDEQFF
>TRBJ1-1|TRBV29-1
CSAQGTALRTEAFF
>TRBJ2-5|TRBV4-3
CASSQERSGGLGTQYF
>TRBJ2-1|TRBV4-3
CASSQVVGNEQFF
>TRBJ2-3|TRBV29-1
CSVVAATDTQYF
>TRBJ1-1|TRBV27
CASSPSLGQGGANTEAFF
>TRBJ2-2|TRBV29-1
CTSSGITGELFF
>TRBJ2-5|TRBV21-1
CASSKAGLAKETQYF
>TRBJ2-1|TRBV7-2
CASSLVGVRPYNEQFF
>TRBJ1-1|TRBV19
CASTSAGAIPEAFF
>TRBJ2-1|TRBV7-9
CASSLPGSYEQFF
>TRBJ2-5|TRBV6-5
CASSYGGTRTETQYF